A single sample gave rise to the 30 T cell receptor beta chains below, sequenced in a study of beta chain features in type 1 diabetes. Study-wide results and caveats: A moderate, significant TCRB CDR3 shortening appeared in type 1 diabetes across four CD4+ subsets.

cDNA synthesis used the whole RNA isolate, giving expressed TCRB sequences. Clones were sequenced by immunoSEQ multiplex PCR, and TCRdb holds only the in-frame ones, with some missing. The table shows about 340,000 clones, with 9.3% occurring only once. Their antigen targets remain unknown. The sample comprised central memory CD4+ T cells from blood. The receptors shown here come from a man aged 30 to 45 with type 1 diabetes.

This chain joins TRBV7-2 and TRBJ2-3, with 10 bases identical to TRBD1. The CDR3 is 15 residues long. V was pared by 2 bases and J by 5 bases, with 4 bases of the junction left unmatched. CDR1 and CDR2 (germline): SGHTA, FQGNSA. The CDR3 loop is CASSLRQGAEDTQYF. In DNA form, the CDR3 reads TGTGCCAGCAGCTTAAGACAGGGGGCGGAAGATACGCAGTATTTT.

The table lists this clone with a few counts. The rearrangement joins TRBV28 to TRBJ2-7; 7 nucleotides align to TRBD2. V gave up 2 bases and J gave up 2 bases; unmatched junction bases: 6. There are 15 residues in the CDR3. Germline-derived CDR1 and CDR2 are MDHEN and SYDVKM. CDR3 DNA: TGTGCCAGCAGTTTAGGAGCGGGGCTAGCCTACGAGCAGTACTTC. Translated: CASSLGAGLAYEQYF. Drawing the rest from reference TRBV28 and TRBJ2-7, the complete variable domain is DVKVTQSSRYLVKRTGEKVFLECVQDMDHENMFWYRQDPGLGLRLIYFSYDVKMKEKGDIPEGYSVSREKKERFSLILESASTNQTSMYLCASSLGAGLAYEQYFGPGTRLTVT.

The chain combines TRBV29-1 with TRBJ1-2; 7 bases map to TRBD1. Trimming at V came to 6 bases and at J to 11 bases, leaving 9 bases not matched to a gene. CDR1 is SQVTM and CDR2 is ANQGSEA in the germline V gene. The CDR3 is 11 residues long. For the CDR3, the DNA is TGCAGCGTGGTTTCAGGGGGAAGTTACACCTTC. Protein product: CSVVSGGSYTF.

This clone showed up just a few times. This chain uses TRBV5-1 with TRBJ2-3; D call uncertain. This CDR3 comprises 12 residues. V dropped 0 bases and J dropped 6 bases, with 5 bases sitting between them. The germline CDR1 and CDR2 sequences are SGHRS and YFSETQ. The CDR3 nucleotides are TGCGCCAGCAGCTTGGAGGGTGATACGCAGTATTTT. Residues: CASSLEGDTQYF.

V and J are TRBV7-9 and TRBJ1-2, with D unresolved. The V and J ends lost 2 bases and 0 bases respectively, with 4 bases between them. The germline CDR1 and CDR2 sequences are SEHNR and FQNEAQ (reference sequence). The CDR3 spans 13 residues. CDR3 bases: TGTGCCAGCAGCTTAACATCTAACTATGGCTACACCTTC. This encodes CASSLTSNYGYTF. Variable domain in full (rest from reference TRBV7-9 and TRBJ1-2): DTGVSQNPRHKITKRGQNVTFRCDPISEHNRLYWYRQTLGQGPEFLTYFQNEAQLEKSRLLSDRFSAERPKGSFSTLEIQRTEQGDSAMYLCASSLTSNYGYTFGSGTRLTVV.

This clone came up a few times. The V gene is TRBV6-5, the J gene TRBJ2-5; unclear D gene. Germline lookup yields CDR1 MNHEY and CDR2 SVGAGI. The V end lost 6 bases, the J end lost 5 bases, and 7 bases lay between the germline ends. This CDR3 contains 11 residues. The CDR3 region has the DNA TGTGCCAGCAGAAATTTGGAGACCCAGTACTTC. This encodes CASRNLETQYF.

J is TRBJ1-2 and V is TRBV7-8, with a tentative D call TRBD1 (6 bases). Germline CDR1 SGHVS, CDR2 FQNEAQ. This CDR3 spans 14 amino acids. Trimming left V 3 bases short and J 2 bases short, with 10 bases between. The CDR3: CASSFGTSNYGYTF. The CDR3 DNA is TGTGCCAGCAGCTTCGGGACATCGAACTATGGCTACACCTTC.

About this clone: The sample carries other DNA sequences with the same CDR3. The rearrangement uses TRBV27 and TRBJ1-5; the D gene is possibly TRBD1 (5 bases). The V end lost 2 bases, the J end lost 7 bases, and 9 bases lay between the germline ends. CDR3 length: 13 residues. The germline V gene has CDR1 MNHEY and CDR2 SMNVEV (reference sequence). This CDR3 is CASSLQGGQPQHF. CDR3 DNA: TGTGCCAGCAGTTTACAGGGAGGCCAGCCCCAGCATTTT.

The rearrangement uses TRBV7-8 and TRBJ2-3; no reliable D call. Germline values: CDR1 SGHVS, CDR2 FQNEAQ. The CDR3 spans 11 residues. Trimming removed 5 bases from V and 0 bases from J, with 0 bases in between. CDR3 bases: TGTGCCAGCAGCAGCACAGATACGCAGTATTTT. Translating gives CASSSTDTQYF.

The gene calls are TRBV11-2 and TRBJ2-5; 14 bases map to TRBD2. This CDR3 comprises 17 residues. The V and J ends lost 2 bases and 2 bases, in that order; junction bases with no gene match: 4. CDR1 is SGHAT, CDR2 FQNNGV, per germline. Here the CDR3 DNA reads TGTGCCAGCAGCTTAAGACTAGCGGGGGGGCGTCAAGAGACCCAGTACTTC. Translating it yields CASSLRLAGGRQETQYF.

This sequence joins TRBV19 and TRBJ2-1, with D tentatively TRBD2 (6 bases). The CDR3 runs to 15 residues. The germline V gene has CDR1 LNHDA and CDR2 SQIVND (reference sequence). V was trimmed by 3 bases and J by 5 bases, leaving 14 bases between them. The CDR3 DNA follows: TGTGCCAGTAGTATGCTGGCTAGCGCGGACAATGAGCAGTTCTTC. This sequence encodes CASSMLASADNEQFF.

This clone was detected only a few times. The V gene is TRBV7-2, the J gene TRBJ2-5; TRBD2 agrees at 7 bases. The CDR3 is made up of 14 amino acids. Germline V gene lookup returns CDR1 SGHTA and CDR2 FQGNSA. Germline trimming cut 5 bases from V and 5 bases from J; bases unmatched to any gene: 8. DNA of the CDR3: TGTGCCAGCAGCCAAGAATTGCGGGGGGAGACCCAGTACTTC. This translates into CASSQELRGETQYF.

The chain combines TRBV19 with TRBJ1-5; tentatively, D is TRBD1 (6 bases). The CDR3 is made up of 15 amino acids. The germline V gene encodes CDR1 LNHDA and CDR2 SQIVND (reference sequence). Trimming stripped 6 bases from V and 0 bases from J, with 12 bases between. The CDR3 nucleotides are TGTGCCAGTAGCATACAGGGAGATAGCAATCAGCCCCAGCATTTT. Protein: CASSIQGDSNQPQHF.

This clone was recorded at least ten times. As DNA, the CDR3 is TGTGCCAGCAGTTACGTATTCTTCGGGGGGGCCAACGTCCTGACTTTC. Protein sequence: CASSYVFFGGANVLTF. V usage is TRBV6-6 and J usage is TRBJ2-6; D not certain. V dropped 2 bases and J dropped 4 bases, with 12 bases sitting between them. This CDR3 contains 16 residues. Germline loops: CDR1 MNHNY, CDR2 SVGAGI (reference sequence).

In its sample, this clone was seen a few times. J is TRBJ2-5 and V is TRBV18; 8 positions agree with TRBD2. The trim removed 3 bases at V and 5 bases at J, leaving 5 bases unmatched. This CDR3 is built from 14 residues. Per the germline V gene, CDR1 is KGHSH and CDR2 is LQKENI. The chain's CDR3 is CASSPGTRIETQYF. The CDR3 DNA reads TGTGCCAGCTCACCCGGGACTAGGATCGAGACCCAGTACTTC.

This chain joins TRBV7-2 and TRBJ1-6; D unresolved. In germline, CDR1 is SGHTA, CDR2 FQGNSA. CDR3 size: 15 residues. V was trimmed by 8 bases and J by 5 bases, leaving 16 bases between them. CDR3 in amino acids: CASRGFWGDNSPLHF. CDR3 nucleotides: TGTGCCAGCCGCGGGTTCTGGGGTGATAATTCACCCCTCCACTTT.

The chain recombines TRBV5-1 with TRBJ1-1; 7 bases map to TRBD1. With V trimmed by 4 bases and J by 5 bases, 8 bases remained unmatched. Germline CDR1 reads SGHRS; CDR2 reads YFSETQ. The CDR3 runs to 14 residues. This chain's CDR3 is CASSGTVQWTEAFF. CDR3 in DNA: TGCGCCAGCAGCGGGACAGTTCAGTGGACTGAAGCTTTCTTT.

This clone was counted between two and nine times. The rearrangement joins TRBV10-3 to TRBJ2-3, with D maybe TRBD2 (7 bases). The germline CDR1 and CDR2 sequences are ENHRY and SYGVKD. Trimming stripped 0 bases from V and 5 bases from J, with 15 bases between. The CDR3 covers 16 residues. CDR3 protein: CAISESTRGGEDTQYF. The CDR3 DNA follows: TGTGCCATCAGTGAGTCGACGAGGGGGGGCGAAGATACGCAGTATTTT.

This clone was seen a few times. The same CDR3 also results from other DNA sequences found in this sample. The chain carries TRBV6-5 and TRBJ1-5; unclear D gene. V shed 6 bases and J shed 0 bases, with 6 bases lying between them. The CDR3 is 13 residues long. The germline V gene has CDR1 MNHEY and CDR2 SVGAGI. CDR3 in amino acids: CASSLGSNQPQHF. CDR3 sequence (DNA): TGTGCCAGCAGCTTGGGTAGCAATCAGCCCCAGCATTTT.

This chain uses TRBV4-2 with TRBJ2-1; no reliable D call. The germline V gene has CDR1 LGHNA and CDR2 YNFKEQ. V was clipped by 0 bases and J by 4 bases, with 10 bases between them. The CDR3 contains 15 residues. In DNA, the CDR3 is TGTGCCAGCAGCCAAGATCAAGACGGATACAATGAGCAGTTCTTC. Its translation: CASSQDQDGYNEQFF.

The CDR3 reads CASSVETGGETQYF. The CDR3 DNA follows: TGTGCCAGCAGTGTGGAGACAGGGGGAGAGACCCAGTACTTC. The V call is TRBV2, the J call TRBJ2-5; 9 bases fit TRBD1. CDR3 length equals 14 residues. The germline CDR1 and CDR2 sequences are SNHLY and FYNNEI. V shed 4 bases and J 4 bases; nucleotides not matched to a gene: 4.

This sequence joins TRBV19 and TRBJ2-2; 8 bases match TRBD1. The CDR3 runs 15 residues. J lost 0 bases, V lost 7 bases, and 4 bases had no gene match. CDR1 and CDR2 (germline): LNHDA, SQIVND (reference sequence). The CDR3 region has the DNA TGTGCCAGTACCTTGGACAGGGCGAACACCGGGGAGCTGTTTTTT. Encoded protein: CASTLDRANTGELFF.

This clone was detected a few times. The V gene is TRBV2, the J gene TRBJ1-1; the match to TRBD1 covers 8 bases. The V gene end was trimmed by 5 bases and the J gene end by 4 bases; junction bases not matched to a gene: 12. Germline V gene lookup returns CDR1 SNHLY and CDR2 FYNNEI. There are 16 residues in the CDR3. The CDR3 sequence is CASSHRGIAEGTEAFF. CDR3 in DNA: TGTGCCAGCAGTCACAGGGGGATTGCTGAGGGCACTGAAGCTTTCTTT.

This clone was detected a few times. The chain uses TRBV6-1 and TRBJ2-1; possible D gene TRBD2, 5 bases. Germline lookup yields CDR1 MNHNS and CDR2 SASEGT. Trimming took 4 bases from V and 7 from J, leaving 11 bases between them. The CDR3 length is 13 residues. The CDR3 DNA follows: TGTGCCAGCAGTGCGAGGGTTGCAAATGAGCAGTTCTTC. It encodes CASSARVANEQFF.

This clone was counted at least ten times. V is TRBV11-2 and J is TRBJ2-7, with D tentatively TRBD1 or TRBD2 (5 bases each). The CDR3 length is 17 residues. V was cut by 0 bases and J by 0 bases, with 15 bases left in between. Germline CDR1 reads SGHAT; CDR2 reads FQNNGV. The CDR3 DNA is TGTGCCAGCAGCTTAGATCGTTGGGAGACAGCCTCCTACGAGCAGTACTTC. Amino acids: CASSLDRWETASYEQYF.

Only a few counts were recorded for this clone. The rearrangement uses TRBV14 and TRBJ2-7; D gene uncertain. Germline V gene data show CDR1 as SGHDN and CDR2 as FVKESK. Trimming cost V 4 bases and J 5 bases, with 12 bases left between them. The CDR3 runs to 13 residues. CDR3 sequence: CASSPIGSNEQYF. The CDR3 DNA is TGTGCCAGCAGCCCGATTGGCAGTAACGAGCAGTACTTC. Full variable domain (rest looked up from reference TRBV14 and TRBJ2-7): EAGVTQFPSHSVIEKGQTVTLRCDPISGHDNLYWYRRVMGKEIKFLLHFVKESKQDESGMPNNRFLAERTGGTYSTLKVQPAELEDSGVYFCASSPIGSNEQYFGPGTRLTVT.

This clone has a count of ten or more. CDR3 protein: CASSPEAGQGTYGYTF. The CDR3 DNA sequence: TGTGCCAGCAGCCCCGAGGCGGGACAGGGCACCTATGGCTACACCTTC. The V call is TRBV7-2, the J call TRBJ1-2, with 9 bases lining up with TRBD1. After removal of 5 bases from V and 4 bases from J, the junction contained 11 bases not matched to a gene. The CDR3 extends over 16 amino acids. Germline CDR1 and CDR2: SGHTA and FQGNSA.

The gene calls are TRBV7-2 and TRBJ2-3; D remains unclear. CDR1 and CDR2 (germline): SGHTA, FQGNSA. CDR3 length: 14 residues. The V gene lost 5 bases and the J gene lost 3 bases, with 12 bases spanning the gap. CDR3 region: CASSPYQETDTQYF. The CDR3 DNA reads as TGTGCCAGCAGCCCATACCAGGAGACAGATACGCAGTATTTT.

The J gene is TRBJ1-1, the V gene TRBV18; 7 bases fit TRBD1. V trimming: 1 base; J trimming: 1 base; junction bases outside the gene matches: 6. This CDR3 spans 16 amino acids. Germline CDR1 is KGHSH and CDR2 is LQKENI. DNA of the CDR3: TGTGCCAGCTCACCACTAGTAGCAGGGGGGAACACTGAAGCTTTCTTT. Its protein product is CASSPLVAGGNTEAFF. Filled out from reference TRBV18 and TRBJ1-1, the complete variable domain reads NAGVMQNPRHLVRRRGQEARLRCSPMKGHSHVYWYRQLPEEGLKFMVYLQKENIIDESGMPKERFSAEFPKEGPSILRIQQVVRGDSAAYFCASSPLVAGGNTEAFFGQGTRLTVV.

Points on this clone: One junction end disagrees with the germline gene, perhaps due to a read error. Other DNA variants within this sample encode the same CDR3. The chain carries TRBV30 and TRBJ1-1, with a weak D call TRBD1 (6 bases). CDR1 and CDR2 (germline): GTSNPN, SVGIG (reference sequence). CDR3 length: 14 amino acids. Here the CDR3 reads CAWSRGAVNTEAFF. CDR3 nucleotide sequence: TGTGCCTGGTCTAGGGGGGCGGTGAACACCGAAGCTTTCTTT.